These 5 T cell receptor beta chains were sequenced from one sample in a study of vaccination effects on CD4 cells after COVID-19. Their antigen targets remain unknown. Before any sequencing was done, the ViraFEST assay used viral peptide pools to expand antigen-specific CD4+ T cells. Scientists isolated CD4+ T cells after an approximately 11-day culture period ended. No vaccinee had earlier SARS-CoV-2 infection, and nucleocapsid antibodies were negative. Some clones are missing from TCRdb's copy, which holds only in-frame ones; the method was immunoSEQ multiplex PCR. The sample shows 30,000 to 35,000 clones, around three quarters of them seen only once. The sequencing used CD4+ T cells from PBMCs cultured with HCoV-OC43 spike peptides, collected before COVID-19 vaccination. The subset here: HCoV-OC43 spike overlapping peptide pool stimulation. The receptors originated from a human donor who received a COVID-19 vaccine.

The chain couples TRBV3-1 (or the pseudogene TRBV3-2) to TRBJ2-3; D call uncertain. V gave up 7 bases and J gave up 0 bases, with 8 bases separating them. Per germline, CDR1 LGHDT and CDR2 YNNKEL (reference sequence). The CDR3 has 13 residues. CDR3 sequence (DNA): TGTGCCAGCAATCAGACTAGCACAGATACGCAGTATTTT. Protein product: CASNQTSTDTQYF.

This clone was counted only a few times. The V and J genes are TRBV2 and TRBJ1-5, with a possible D match to TRBD1 (5 bases). The CDR3 is 14 amino acids. V lost 5 bases, J lost 4 bases, and 12 bases lay in between. Germline-derived CDR1 and CDR2 are SNHLY and FYNNEI. CDR3 in amino acids: CASSTGTQNQPQHF. The CDR3, as DNA: TGTGCCAGCAGTACCGGGACGCAAAATCAGCCCCAGCATTTT.

In regard to this clone: This sample also contains other DNA sequences that code for the same CDR3. The chain combines TRBV4-1 with TRBJ2-5; D perhaps matches TRBD2 (5 bases). This CDR3 spans 14 amino acids. Germline V lookup: CDR1 MGHRA, CDR2 YSYEKL. Between the trimmed V and J ends, which lost 0 bases and 4 bases, there was a span of 9 bases. CDR3 coding DNA: TGCGCCAGCAGCCAAGATGGTCTAGCAGAGACCCAGTACTTC. Its translation: CASSQDGLAETQYF.

The genes are TRBV5-1 and TRBJ1-2; D perhaps matches TRBD1 (5 bases). V was shortened by 2 bases and J by 8 bases, with 19 bases between the two germline ends. CDR3 length equals 15 residues. Germline CDR1 SGHRS, CDR2 YFSETQ. The CDR3 nucleotides are TGCGCCAGCAGCTTTGGGGCCACAAGGGGCGGAGGCTACACCTTC. This codes for CASSFGATRGGGYTF.

The chain uses TRBV12-3 or TRBV12-4 and TRBJ2-7; D possibly corresponds to TRBD1 (6 bases). Between the trimmed V and J ends, which lost 1 base and 5 bases, there was a span of 9 bases. This CDR3 is built from 13 residues. Written as DNA, the CDR3 is TGTGCCAGCAGTTTAGACAGGGCACACGAGCAGTACTTC. Protein: CASSLDRAHEQYF.